These 7 T cell receptor beta chains share one sample of origin, sequenced in a study of blood T cell repertoires in COVID-19. Clones were sequenced by immunoSEQ multiplex PCR, and TCRdb holds only the in-frame ones, with some missing. The profile shows about 59,000 clones, 81% of them singletons. Sequencing was done on a sample of peripheral blood. The source is a woman of 80 years or more with active or convalescent COVID-19.

V is TRBV29-1 and J is TRBJ1-4; 9 bases map to TRBD1. Germline CDR1 reads SQVTM; CDR2 reads ANQGSEA. There are 16 residues in the CDR3. Trimming cost V 1 base and J 7 bases; bases outside gene matches: 10. The CDR3 bases are TGCAGCGTTGAAGCTCCCCTGGGACAGGGTAGTGAAAAACTGTTTTTT. It specifies CSVEAPLGQGSEKLFF.

The rearrangement links TRBV21-1 to TRBJ1-6; no DNA check was done on the table's D call, TRBD1. TRBV21-1 is a recognized pseudogene. The CDR3 spans 17 residues. The CDR3 region is CASSTQFGQGRNSPLHF. Here the CDR3 DNA reads TGTGCCAGCAGCACTCAATTCGGACAGGGCCGGAATTCACCCCTCCACTTT.

The rearrangement links TRBV5-1 to TRBJ2-1; 7 bases match TRBD2. J gave up 2 bases and V 2 bases, and 7 bases lay outside the gene matches. Germline V gives CDR1 SGHRS, CDR2 YFSETQ. This CDR3 region has 16 residues. For the CDR3, the DNA is TGCGCCAGCAGCTTATCCGGGACTACCACCTACAATGAGCAGTTCTTC. It codes for CASSLSGTTTYNEQFF.

The chain recombines TRBV9 with TRBJ2-1; D not resolved. The CDR3 loop spans 13 amino acids. Germline V gene lookup returns CDR1 SGDLS and CDR2 YYNGEE. V lost 3 bases to trimming and J lost 6 bases, with 10 bases between them. In nucleotides, the CDR3 is TGTGCCAGCAGCGCCGCGGTAGGCAATGAGCAGTTCTTC. This translates into CASSAAVGNEQFF.

This clone was counted once. The chain has TRBV7-9 and TRBJ1-1; D is unclear. V lost 5 bases and J 6 bases, leaving 10 bases between the germline ends. Germline-derived CDR1 and CDR2 are SEHNR and FQNEAQ (reference sequence). The CDR3 sequence is 12 residues long. The DNA for the CDR3 is TGTGCCAGCAGCGTCGCACTGGCTGAAGCTTTCTTT. Amino acid sequence: CASSVALAEAFF.

The gene calls are TRBV2 and TRBJ2-5, with a possible D match to TRBD2 (6 bases). V shed 1 base and J shed 5 bases, with 11 bases lying between them. Germline CDR1 reads SNHLY; CDR2 reads FYNNEI. The CDR3 spans 14 residues. The CDR3 bases are TGTGCCAGCAGTGAAGGTCGGGGGATCGAGACCCAGTACTTC. It encodes CASSEGRGIETQYF.

This chain connects TRBV3-1 (or the pseudogene TRBV3-2) to TRBJ1-3; the D is unclear. The CDR3 has 16 amino acids. Trimming took off 0 bases at V and 0 bases at J, with 9 bases between the two ends. Germline V gives CDR1 LGHDT, CDR2 YNNKEL (reference sequence). CDR3 loop: CASSQDSSHSGNTIYF. In nucleotides, the CDR3 is TGTGCCAGCAGCCAAGACAGTTCCCACTCTGGAAACACCATATATTTT.